A single sample gave rise to the 12 T cell receptor beta chains below, sequenced in a study of blood T cell repertoires in COVID-19. This table comes from immunoSEQ multiplex PCR, and its TCRdb copy is limited to in-frame clones, with some not included. The data hold under 300,000 clones, with roughly four fifths observed a single time. Sequencing used peripheral blood. Receptors were obtained from a woman older than 75 with acute or convalescent COVID-19.

The genes are TRBV7-9 and TRBJ1-5, with TRBD1 identical over 7 bases. This CDR3 spans 16 amino acids. Germline loops: CDR1 SEHNR, CDR2 FQNEAQ (reference sequence). J lost 5 bases, V lost 2 bases, and 9 bases had no gene match. In DNA, the CDR3 is TGTGCCAGCAGCTTAAGGTTGTCCAGGGGGTATCAGCCCCAGCATTTT. Translation: CASSLRLSRGYQPQHF.

V usage is TRBV7-2 and J usage is TRBJ2-3, with 12 bases aligning to TRBD2. The germline V gene encodes CDR1 SGHTA and CDR2 FQGNSA. The CDR3 consists of 16 residues. The V gene end was trimmed by 1 base and the J gene end by 3 bases; junction bases not matched to a gene: 2. CDR3 amino acids: CASSLVLAGGTDTQYF. The CDR3 DNA reads as TGTGCCAGCAGCTTAGTCCTAGCGGGGGGGACAGATACGCAGTATTTT.

V is TRBV5-1 and J is TRBJ1-2, with D hard to call. Per the germline V gene, CDR1 is SGHRS and CDR2 is YFSETQ. The CDR3 has 14 amino acids. The ends were cut back, 3 bases at V and 3 bases at J, with 12 bases in the middle. DNA of the CDR3: TGCGCCAGCAGCTCCTCCGGGGATGACTATGGCTACACCTTC. This codes for CASSSSGDDYGYTF.

V is TRBV12-3 or TRBV12-4 and J is TRBJ2-2; D uncertain. CDR3 length: 13 amino acids. V lost 8 bases to trimming and J lost 8 bases, with 15 bases between them. CDR3 DNA: TGTGCCAGCGCTAGGTATACACCAGGGGAGCTGTTTTTT. Translated, it gives CASARYTPGELFF.

V gene TRBV5-1 combines with J gene TRBJ1-3, with 11 bases aligning to TRBD1. There are 15 residues in the CDR3. The ends lost 4 bases at V and 7 bases at J; junction bases unmatched: 7. Germline loops: CDR1 SGHRS, CDR2 YFSETQ. CDR3 bases: TGCGCCAGCAGCCCCTCGGGACAGGGGGGTAACACCATATATTTT. It is translated as CASSPSGQGGNTIYF. Full variable domain (rest looked up from reference TRBV5-1 and TRBJ1-3): KAGVTQTPRYLIKTRGQQVTLSCSPISGHRSVSWYQQTPGQGLQFLFEYFSETQRNKGNFPGRFSGRQFSNSRSEMNVSTLELGDSALYLCASSPSGQGGNTIYFGEGSWLTVV.

The V and J genes are TRBV5-4 and TRBJ2-1; 9 nucleotides agree with TRBD1. The germline CDR1 and CDR2 sequences are SGHNT and YYREEE (reference sequence). The junction had 2 bases not matched to a gene; V was cut back by 2 bases and J by 2 bases. CDR3 length: 15 amino acids. The CDR3, as DNA: TGTGCCAGCAGCTTACAGGGGGCCCCCTACAATGAGCAGTTCTTC. It codes for CASSLQGAPYNEQFF.

The V and J genes are TRBV2 and TRBJ2-1, with 8 bases identical to TRBD1. This CDR3 comprises 13 residues. Per the germline V gene, CDR1 is SNHLY and CDR2 is FYNNEI. V gave up 5 bases and J gave up 7 bases; unmatched junction bases: 4. In DNA form, the CDR3 reads TGTGCCAGCAGTCTGGACAGGGTGAATGAGCAGTTCTTC. Its protein is CASSLDRVNEQFF. The entire variable domain, with the rest obtained from reference TRBV2 and TRBJ2-1, is as follows: EPEVTQTPSHQVTQMGQEVILRCVPISNHLYFYWYRQILGQKVEFLVSFYNNEISEKSEIFDDQFSVERPDGSNFTLKIRSTKLEDSAMYFCASSLDRVNEQFFGPGTRLTVL.

This clone was found a few times. The gene calls are TRBV28 and TRBJ1-2, with D perhaps matching TRBD1 (6 bases). The CDR3 totals 16 residues. The V and J ends lost 5 bases and 3 bases respectively, with 19 bases between them. CDR1 and CDR2 from the germline V gene are MDHEN and SYDVKM. In DNA, the CDR3 is TGTGCCAGCAGTACGGGGGGCGCTTGGGGGCACTATGGCTACACCTTC. Protein: CASSTGGAWGHYGYTF.

The gene calls are TRBV27 and TRBJ2-5; TRBD1 matches 7 bases. V dropped 6 bases and J dropped 7; count of bases not matched to a gene: 11. Germline values: CDR1 MNHEY, CDR2 SMNVEV (reference sequence). The CDR3 covers 14 residues. The CDR3 DNA reads as TGTGCCAGCAGCTCCGACAGGGCTACCGGGACCCAGTACTTC. As protein: CASSSDRATGTQYF.

This clone was detected a few times. The V gene is TRBV28, the J gene TRBJ1-6, with D possibly matching TRBD1 (5 bases). The V gene's germline CDR1 is MDHEN and CDR2 SYDVKM. Deletions cut 4 bases from V and 0 bases from J, with 7 bases between. The CDR3 has 15 residues. CDR3 in DNA: TGTGCCAGCAGTTCAAGGGGCTCCTATAATTCACCCCTCCACTTT. This sequence encodes CASSSRGSYNSPLHF.

The chain couples TRBV2 to TRBJ2-6, with 7 bases aligning to TRBD1. CDR1 and CDR2 from the germline V gene are SNHLY and FYNNEI. This CDR3 has 15 amino acids. The ends lost 6 bases at V and 2 bases at J; junction bases unmatched: 4. CDR3 bases: TGTGCCAGCAGCGCCGACAGGGCTGGGGCCAACGTCCTGACTTTC. It translates to CASSADRAGANVLTF.

The gene calls are TRBV9 and TRBJ1-2, with D hard to call. CDR3 length: 15 residues. With 0 bases removed from V and 3 bases from J, the gap between germline ends came to 12 bases. Germline values: CDR1 SGDLS, CDR2 YYNGEE. CDR3 sequence (DNA): TGTGCCAGCAGCGTAGATGGAACGGGATACTATGGCTACACCTTC. This encodes CASSVDGTGYYGYTF.